The 17 T cell receptor beta chains below all came from one sample that was sequenced in a study of cytomegalovirus exposure and HLA in healthy donors. Only in-frame clones appear in the TCRdb table, and some are missing; sequencing was by immunoSEQ multiplex PCR. The table lists 30,000 to 40,000 clones, about 93% of them singletons, with about 3.5% in the top ten. The sequenced sample was PBMCs. The receptors come from a man aged 18 to 30 in good health and CMV-seronegative.

This chain joins TRBV6-5 and TRBJ2-5; TRBD2 might be the D (6 bases). V gave up 3 bases and J gave up 5 bases, with 13 bases separating them. The CDR3 is 14 amino acids. Germline V CDR1 and CDR2: MNHEY, SVGAGI. DNA for the CDR3: TGTGCCAGCAGTTATCTCGGGAGCTATGAGACCCAGTACTTC. It codes for CASSYLGSYETQYF.

The genes are TRBV19 and TRBJ1-2; 7 nucleotides match TRBD1. Germline V gene sequence: CDR1 LNHDA, CDR2 SQIVND (reference sequence). The junction had 2 bases not matched to a gene; V was cut back by 6 bases and J by 4 bases. The CDR3 loop spans 12 amino acids. The CDR3 bases are TGTGCCAGTAGGGGACAGACCTATGGCTACACCTTC. Protein sequence: CASRGQTYGYTF.

This clone was detected only once. The DNA for the CDR3 is TGCGCCAGCAGGCCATTACAGGCGAACACCGGGGAGCTGTTTTTT. This sequence encodes CASRPLQANTGELFF. The V call is TRBV5-1, the J call TRBJ2-2, with a weak D call TRBD1 (5 bases). Trimming pared 5 bases from V and 0 bases from J, leaving 11 bases between. The CDR3 length is 15 residues. Germline V lookup: CDR1 SGHRS, CDR2 YFSETQ.

The chain uses TRBV15 and TRBJ2-7; TRBD2 aligns across 12 bases. Germline loops: CDR1 LNHNV, CDR2 YYDKDF (reference sequence). J was trimmed by 5 bases and V by 6 bases; bases with no gene match: 8. The CDR3 has 15 residues. The CDR3 coding sequence is TGTGCCACCAGGGATCTAGCGGGAGGGCCCCACGAGCAGTACTTC. As protein: CATRDLAGGPHEQYF.

This chain links TRBV19 with TRBJ2-1; D perhaps matches TRBD2 (6 bases). The V and J ends lost 3 bases and 10 bases respectively, with 19 bases between them. The CDR3 spans 15 residues. Germline CDR1 LNHDA, CDR2 SQIVND (reference sequence). The CDR3 here is CASSISPGLPNEQFF. The CDR3 DNA reads TGTGCCAGTAGTATCTCTCCGGGACTCCCTAACGAGCAGTTCTTC.

The chain combines TRBV9 with TRBJ1-2, with a weak D call TRBD1 (5 bases). The CDR3 spans 16 residues. Trimming removed 0 bases from V and 5 bases from J, with 17 bases in between. Germline values: CDR1 SGDLS, CDR2 YYNGEE. The chain's CDR3 is CASSVEAFGATYGYTF. The CDR3 DNA sequence: TGTGCCAGCAGCGTAGAGGCCTTTGGGGCTACATATGGCTACACCTTC. Together with reference TRBV9 and TRBJ1-2, the CDR3 gives the full variable domain: DSGVTQTPKHLITATGQRVTLRCSPRSGDLSVYWYQQSLDQGLQFLIQYYNGEERAKGNILERFSAQQFPDLHSELNLSSLELGDSALYFCASSVEAFGATYGYTFGSGTRLTVV.

V is TRBV10-3 and J is TRBJ1-4, with a weak D call TRBD1 (6 bases). This CDR3 contains 15 residues. Germline CDR1 reads ENHRY; CDR2 reads SYGVKD. The V and J ends lost 3 bases and 4 bases respectively, with 12 bases between them. The CDR3, as DNA: TGTGCCATCAGTGACCAGGGGACGAATAATGAAAAACTGTTTTTT. Its translation is CAISDQGTNNEKLFF.

The rearrangement links TRBV18 to TRBJ2-2; TRBD2 might be the D (5 bases). The germline gives CDR1 KGHSH, CDR2 LQKENI. The CDR3 is made up of 15 amino acids. V dropped 6 bases and J dropped 4 bases, with 15 bases sitting between them. CDR3 DNA: TGTGCCAGCTCGACTACCTCTCGGGGCACCGGGGAGCTGTTTTTT. This codes for CASSTTSRGTGELFF.

This clone was counted between two and nine times. The chain has TRBV11-2 and TRBJ2-3; 9 bases are shared with TRBD2. CDR1 is SGHAT and CDR2 is FQNNGV in the germline V gene. J gave up 1 base and V 1 base, and 9 bases lay outside the gene matches. CDR3 length: 18 residues. The CDR3 loop reads CASSLVLGGGAGTDTQYF. In DNA, the CDR3 is TGTGCCAGCAGCTTAGTTCTGGGCGGGGGGGCTGGCACAGATACGCAGTATTTT.

V usage is TRBV29-1 and J usage is TRBJ2-1, with 8 bases aligning to TRBD1. Germline V CDR1 and CDR2: SQVTM, ANQGSEA. V lost 6 bases, J lost 9 bases, and 4 bases stayed unmatched. The CDR3 sequence is 11 residues long. The DNA for the CDR3 is TGCAGCGTGCTACAGGGGGGTGAGCAGTTCTTC. This sequence encodes CSVLQGGEQFF.

V is TRBV27 and J is TRBJ2-7; 10 bases fit TRBD2. V lost 7 bases to trimming and J lost 1 base; unmatched junction nucleotides: 7. Germline CDR1 reads MNHEY; CDR2 reads SMNVEV (reference sequence). The CDR3 totals 15 residues. The CDR3 loop reads CASTSSGSGSYEQYF. CDR3 nucleotide sequence: TGTGCCAGCACCTCTAGCGGGAGCGGATCCTACGAGCAGTACTTC.

V and J are TRBV10-1 and TRBJ2-5; 7 positions agree with TRBD2. V lost 11 bases to trimming and J lost 4 bases; unmatched junction nucleotides: 4. The CDR3 totals 11 residues. Germline V lookup: CDR1 WNHNN, CDR2 SYGVQD (reference sequence). This CDR3 reads CAVGRAETQYF. In DNA form, the CDR3 reads TGCGCCGTGGGGAGGGCAGAGACCCAGTACTTC.

The rearrangement uses TRBV7-9 and TRBJ2-2; tentatively, D is TRBD1 (5 bases). The germline V gene encodes CDR1 SEHNR and CDR2 FQNEAQ (reference sequence). The V and J ends lost 3 bases and 4 bases respectively, with 12 bases between them. CDR3 length: 15 residues. The CDR3 nucleotides are TGTGCCAGCAGCTTTCAGGGTCCGACCACCGGGGAGCTGTTTTTT. Its protein product is CASSFQGPTTGELFF.

CDR3: CASSPTGVETQYF. The CDR3 DNA reads TGTGCCAGCAGCCCGACAGGGGTCGAGACCCAGTACTTC. J is TRBJ2-5 and V is TRBV5-6; 8 bases map to TRBD1. Looked up from germline, CDR1 is SGHDT and CDR2 is YYEEEE. The CDR3 is 13 amino acids. V was clipped by 4 bases and J by 5 bases; unmatched bases: 4. Full variable domain (outside the CDR3, taken from reference TRBV5-6 and TRBJ2-5): DAGVTQSPTHLIKTRGQQVTLRCSPKSGHDTVSWYQQALGQGPQFIFQYYEEEERQRGNFPDRFSGHQFPNYSSELNVNALLLGDSALYLCASSPTGVETQYFGPGTRLLVL.

This clone was observed a few times. This chain links TRBV21-1 with TRBJ2-3; the table names TRBD1, a call not compared with the DNA. TRBV21-1 is given as a pseudogene. The CDR3 has 15 residues. In nucleotides, the CDR3 is TGTGCCAGCAGCAACACAGGGGGATCCACAGATACGCAGTATTTT. Protein: CASSNTGGSTDTQYF.

This clone was picked up one time. The rearrangement links TRBV6-1 to TRBJ2-3, with 9 bases fitting TRBD1. The CDR3 is 15 residues long. The J segment lost 4 bases and the V segment lost 5 bases, leaving 7 bases of the junction unmatched. Germline V lookup: CDR1 MNHNS, CDR2 SASEGT. CDR3 sequence reads: CASSSRDRVSDTQYF. CDR3 coding DNA: TGTGCCAGCAGTAGCCGGGACAGGGTTTCAGATACGCAGTATTTT.

V gene TRBV11-3 combines with J gene TRBJ2-5; D gene ambiguous. The ends were cut back, 2 bases at V and 1 base at J, with 11 bases in the middle. The CDR3 has 15 amino acids. CDR1 is SGHNT and CDR2 is YENEEA in the germline V gene. The CDR3 is CASSLLWPPQETQYF. In DNA form, the CDR3 reads TGTGCCAGCAGCTTACTTTGGCCCCCCCAAGAGACCCAGTACTTC.